What follows are 13 T cell receptor beta chains derived from one specimen sequenced in a study of vaccination and CD4 T cells after COVID-19. Treatment reported: roughly 11-day PBMC culture with coronavirus spike peptide pools or control peptides (ViraFEST assay). These TCRs' antigens remain unknown. Oncomine TCR Beta short-read sequencing was applied to DNA from cultured CD4+ T cells. TCRdb recomputed calls from the PCR reads with MiXCR, one row per CDR3 protein. This table holds around 3,000 distinct CDR3 sequences, about 53% found once. The sample taken for sequencing was CD4+ T cells from blood, cultured in vitro. These receptors were collected from a human donor who had recovered from COVID-19.

This clonotype was observed a few times. V and J are TRBV10-3 and TRBJ2-3; either TRBD1 or TRBD2 may fit D (5 bases each). The CDR3 consists of 15 residues. V lost 7 bases and J 3 bases, leaving 17 bases between the germline ends. Germline V gene data show CDR1 as ENHRY and CDR2 as SYGVKD. The CDR3 nucleotides read TGTGCCATCATGGGGGAACTAACTCAAACAGATACGCAGTATTTT. This codes for CAIMGELTQTDTQYF.

This clonotype turned up a few times. The chain links TRBV12-5 to TRBJ2-7, with D perhaps being TRBD1 or TRBD2 (5 bases each). The germline CDR1 and CDR2 sequences are LGHNT and FRNRAP. CDR3 length: 12 residues. Between the trimmed V and J ends, which lost 6 bases and 4 bases, there was a span of 10 bases. CDR3 region: CASGGDSYEQYF. Here the CDR3 DNA reads TGTGCTAGTGGGGGGGATTCATACGAGCAGTACTTC.

CDR3 nucleotide sequence: TGTGCCAGCAGTGACCCCCGGGGTTCGGGCTACACCTTC. This codes for CASSDPRGSGYTF. The V call is TRBV6-2 or TRBV6-3, the J call TRBJ1-2; unclear D gene. V was pared by 5 bases and J by 8 bases, with 15 bases between. CDR1 is MNHEY and CDR2 is SVGEGT in the germline V gene. The CDR3 has 13 amino acids.

This clonotype was picked up a small number of times. J is TRBJ2-7 and V is TRBV20-1, with TRBD2 matching 10 bases. The ends lost 3 bases at V and 6 bases at J; junction bases unmatched: 11. CDR3 length equals 15 residues. Germline lookup yields CDR1 DFQATT and CDR2 SNEGSKA (reference sequence). As DNA, the CDR3 is TGCAGTGCTAGCCAACTAACTAGCGGGGCCGCCGAGCAGTACTTC. Translation: CSASQLTSGAAEQYF.

V is TRBV3-1 and J is TRBJ2-7, with TRBD2 as a possible D gene (6 bases). Germline V CDR1 and CDR2: LGHDT, YNNKEL (reference sequence). This CDR3 has 17 amino acids. Trimming removed 4 bases at V and 0 bases at J, with 19 bases between. This chain's CDR3 is CASSPSPLRRDSYEQYF. The CDR3 DNA reads as TGTGCCAGCAGCCCGAGCCCTTTGAGGCGGGACTCCTACGAGCAGTACTTC.

The chain carries TRBV9 and TRBJ2-5; TRBD2 matches 10 bases. CDR3 length: 16 amino acids. Germline V gene data show CDR1 as SGDLS and CDR2 as YYNGEE. After removal of 0 bases from V and 5 bases from J, the junction contained 7 bases not matched to a gene. CDR3 sequence (DNA): TGTGCCAGCAGCGTAGGGGCTAGCGGGAGTGCGGAGACCCAGTACTTC. This gives the protein CASSVGASGSAETQYF.

This chain uses TRBV14 with TRBJ2-3; D not resolved. Trimming removed 2 bases from V and 1 base from J, with 16 bases in between. This CDR3 is built from 17 residues. Germline CDR1 is SGHDN and CDR2 is FVKESK. CDR3 sequence (DNA): TGTGCCAGCAGCCAATCGATTCCAGCGTCAGGCACAGATACGCAGTATTTT. Its translation: CASSQSIPASGTDTQYF.

The chain carries TRBV9 and TRBJ2-5; D may correspond to TRBD1 or TRBD2 (5 bases each). V lost 3 bases and J 3 bases, leaving 12 bases between the germline ends. The CDR3 sequence is 14 residues long. The germline V gene encodes CDR1 SGDLS and CDR2 YYNGEE. CDR3 coding DNA: TGTGCCAGCAGCGCGGGACCCCAGGAAGAGACCCAGTACTTC. Residues: CASSAGPQEETQYF.

The genes are TRBV4-1 and TRBJ1-3; tentatively, D is TRBD1 (6 bases). V was clipped by 2 bases and J by 3 bases, with 17 bases between them. Germline-derived CDR1 and CDR2 are MGHRA and YSYEKL. This CDR3 comprises 17 residues. CDR3 in amino acids: CASSQIGQLRNGNTIYF. The CDR3 region has the DNA TGCGCCAGCAGCCAAATCGGACAGTTAAGAAATGGAAACACCATATATTTT.

This clonotype was picked up a small number of times. The chain links TRBV6-1 to TRBJ1-2, with D perhaps TRBD1 (5 bases). The CDR3 sequence is 14 residues long. Germline CDR1 MNHNS, CDR2 SASEGT. Trimming shortened V by 3 bases and J by 5 bases, and 13 bases separated the two germline ends. The CDR3 nucleotides read TGTGCCAGCAGTGAGCGCAGGGTCGGTTATGGCTACACCTTC. As protein: CASSERRVGYGYTF.

This chain links TRBV7-8 with TRBJ1-6; D gene uncertain. Trimming shortened V by 1 base and J by 0 bases, and 10 bases separated the two germline ends. In germline, CDR1 is SGHVS, CDR2 FQNEAQ. The CDR3 consists of 17 residues. The CDR3 protein is CASSLVLGPSYNSPLHF. The CDR3 region has the DNA TGTGCCAGCAGCTTAGTTTTAGGACCCTCCTATAATTCACCCCTCCACTTT.

The chain has TRBV30 and TRBJ1-1; D gene unclear. This CDR3 has 13 residues. V was cut by 0 bases and J by 1 base, with 6 bases left in between. Germline V CDR1 and CDR2: GTSNPN, SVGIG (reference sequence). CDR3 sequence reads: CAWSVSSNTEAFF. CDR3 in DNA: TGTGCCTGGAGTGTATCGTCGAACACTGAAGCTTTCTTT.

V usage is TRBV10-2 and J usage is TRBJ2-1; 8 bases fit TRBD2. The CDR3 has 14 amino acids. CDR1 is WSHSY and CDR2 is SAAADI in the germline V gene. J was trimmed by 7 bases and V by 7 bases; bases with no gene match: 9. The CDR3 loop is CASTSGGFLNEQFF. The CDR3 DNA reads TGCGCCAGCACCTCGGGGGGGTTTTTGAATGAGCAGTTCTTC.